These 30 T cell receptor beta chains were all obtained from the same sample, sequenced in a study of CDR3 diversity in severe acne. TCRdb ran MiXCR on the PCR reads and lists one entry per CDR3 protein. This table has approximately 90,000 distinct CDR3 sequences, 45% to 50% appearing once. The sample consisted of blood. These receptors came from a male donor in good health, serving as a control.

This clonotype has just a few counts. V and J are TRBV29-1 and TRBJ2-5; the D gene is possibly TRBD2 (6 bases). The germline V gene encodes CDR1 SQVTM and CDR2 ANQGSEA. Trimming shortened V by 8 bases and J by 5 bases, and 21 bases separated the two germline ends. The CDR3 spans 14 residues. The CDR3 DNA sequence: TGCAGCCAAGCGGGCCCTCCCCTCGGGGAGACCCAGTACTTC. Its protein product is CSQAGPPLGETQYF.

This clonotype was found many times. This chain uses TRBV29-1 with TRBJ1-2, with D maybe TRBD1 (6 bases). Trimming took off 7 bases at V and 3 bases at J, with 9 bases between the two ends. Germline V gene lookup returns CDR1 SQVTM and CDR2 ANQGSEA. The CDR3 sequence is 11 residues long. Written as DNA, the CDR3 is TGCAGCGATACAGGGCACTATGGCTACACCTTC. This codes for CSDTGHYGYTF.

V is TRBV29-1 and J is TRBJ1-3; D gene uncertain. CDR1 and CDR2 (germline): SQVTM, ANQGSEA. This CDR3 spans 12 amino acids. V lost 6 bases, J lost 2 bases, and 8 bases lay in between. The CDR3: CSVVQTGNTIYF. CDR3 nucleotide sequence: TGCAGCGTAGTCCAAACTGGAAACACCATATATTTT. The complete variable domain, with remaining parts taken from reference TRBV29-1 and TRBJ1-3, reads SAVISQKPSRDICQRGTSLTIQCQVDSQVTMMFWYRQQPGQSLTLIATANQGSEATYESGFVIDKFPISRPNLTFSTLTVSNMSPEDSSIYLCSVVQTGNTIYFGEGSWLTVV.

This clonotype was seen a single time. The rearrangement links TRBV19 to TRBJ2-7, with D uncertain. The CDR3 has 13 residues. Germline V CDR1 and CDR2: LNHDA, SQIVND (reference sequence). V was shortened by 5 bases and J by 4 bases, with 12 bases between the two germline ends. This CDR3 reads CASSSGPSYEQYF. The DNA of the CDR3 is TGTGCCAGTAGTTCCGGGCCTTCTTACGAGCAGTACTTC.

V and J are TRBV18 and TRBJ2-7; the match to TRBD1 covers 8 bases. The CDR3 is made up of 15 amino acids. Trimming cost V 3 bases and J 3 bases; bases outside gene matches: 7. Germline V gene data show CDR1 as KGHSH and CDR2 as LQKENI. DNA for the CDR3: TGTGCCAGCTCACCTAACAGGGGGGCCTTCTACGAGCAGTACTTC. Translating gives CASSPNRGAFYEQYF.

V and J are TRBV5-1 and TRBJ2-7; 8 positions agree with TRBD2. The CDR3 is 15 residues long. CDR1 SGHRS and CDR2 YFSETQ come from the germline V gene. V trimming: 4 bases; J trimming: 2 bases; junction bases outside the gene matches: 8. The CDR3 DNA reads as TGCGCCAGCAGCCGCGAGGGTAGCGGGGCCTACGAGCAGTACTTC. This gives the protein CASSREGSGAYEQYF. Using reference TRBV5-1 and TRBJ2-7 for the parts outside the CDR3, the full variable domain is KAGVTQTPRYLIKTRGQQVTLSCSPISGHRSVSWYQQTPGQGLQFLFEYFSETQRNKGNFPGRFSGRQFSNSRSEMNVSTLELGDSALYLCASSREGSGAYEQYFGPGTRLTVT.

This clonotype was recorded many times. V gene TRBV5-8 combines with J gene TRBJ2-2; no reliable D call. Germline-derived CDR1 and CDR2 are SGHTS and YDEGEE. The CDR3 loop spans 13 amino acids. Deletions cut 0 bases from V and 5 bases from J, with 5 bases between. The CDR3 region has the DNA TGTGCCAGCAGCTTGGTTGGGACCGGGGAGCTGTTTTTT. This sequence encodes CASSLVGTGELFF.

This clonotype showed up just a few times. The V call is TRBV7-3, the J call TRBJ1-4, with D hard to call. With 1 base removed from V and 0 bases from J, the gap between germline ends came to 6 bases. The germline CDR1 and CDR2 sequences are SGHTA and FQGTGA. The CDR3 has 15 amino acids. The CDR3 protein is CASSLNSPTNEKLFF. The CDR3 DNA follows: TGTGCCAGCAGCTTAAACAGCCCAACTAATGAAAAACTGTTTTTT.

The chain has TRBV7-9 and TRBJ2-5; weak D call: TRBD2 (7 bases). The V end was cut by 4 bases, the J end by 5 bases, with 26 bases between. This CDR3 comprises 18 residues. CDR1 SEHNR and CDR2 FQNEAQ come from the germline V gene (reference sequence). CDR3 protein: CASSSQTGAGAPPETQYF. The CDR3 DNA reads TGTGCCAGCAGCTCGCAGACGGGGGCGGGAGCCCCCCCCGAGACCCAGTACTTC. The variable domain in full, completed from reference TRBV7-9 and TRBJ2-5, reads DTGVSQNPRHKITKRGQNVTFRCDPISEHNRLYWYRQTLGQGPEFLTYFQNEAQLEKSRLLSDRFSAERPKGSFSTLEIQRTEQGDSAMYLCASSSQTGAGAPPETQYFGPGTRLLVL.

The CDR3 reads CASSGWARTGELFF. CDR3 coding DNA: TGTGCCAGCAGCGGCTGGGCGAGGACCGGGGAGCTGTTTTTT. The chain has TRBV7-9 and TRBJ2-2; D uncertain. CDR1 and CDR2 (germline): SEHNR, FQNEAQ (reference sequence). The CDR3 extends over 14 amino acids. Between the trimmed V and J ends, which lost 5 bases and 5 bases, there was a span of 12 bases.

This clonotype was seen at least ten times. The chain carries TRBV19 and TRBJ1-1; D not certain. CDR1 is LNHDA, CDR2 SQIVND, per germline (reference sequence). This CDR3 is built from 14 residues. Trimming shortened V by 2 bases and J by 0 bases, and 7 bases separated the two germline ends. The CDR3 DNA reads TGTGCCAGTAGTATAATCGGGATGAACACTGAAGCTTTCTTT. Translated, it gives CASSIIGMNTEAFF.

In the case of this clonotype: One end of the junction fails to match germline, which may point to a read error. The CDR3 sequence: CAVHRGANEKLFF. The CDR3 bases are TGTGCCGTACACAGGGGGGCTAACGAAAAACTGTTTTTT. This sequence joins TRBV10-3 and TRBJ1-4; TRBD1 aligns across 8 bases. The CDR3 length is 13 residues. The germline CDR1 and CDR2 sequences are ENHRY and SYGVKD.

This clonotype was recorded many times. The chain carries TRBV5-5 and TRBJ2-1; D not resolved. V lost 4 bases and J lost 10, with 12 bases in between. Germline values: CDR1 SGHKS, CDR2 YYEKEE (reference sequence). The CDR3 consists of 12 residues. CDR3 nucleotide sequence: TGTGCCAGCAGCCCAGCGTGGGCAGAGCAGTTCTTC. It specifies CASSPAWAEQFF.

This clonotype was counted ten times or more. The chain is built from TRBV4-1 and TRBJ2-7; D is perhaps TRBD2 (7 bases). In germline, CDR1 is MGHRA, CDR2 YSYEKL. CDR3 length equals 15 residues. V was trimmed by 7 bases and J by 6 bases, leaving 22 bases between them. The CDR3 nucleotides read TGCGCCAGCACGCCTCAAGCGGCGGGGGCAGGCGAGCAGTACTTC. It is translated as CASTPQAAGAGEQYF.

The rearrangement links TRBV2 to TRBJ1-5, with 12 bases lining up with TRBD1. The CDR3 extends over 19 amino acids. V was clipped by 2 bases and J by 0 bases; unmatched bases: 8. Germline CDR1 SNHLY, CDR2 FYNNEI. This CDR3 reads CASSESGQGALDSNQPQHF. The CDR3 DNA sequence: TGTGCCAGCAGTGAATCGGGACAGGGGGCTTTGGATAGCAATCAGCCCCAGCATTTT.

In this sample, this clonotype turned up a few times. The chain is built from TRBV5-1 and TRBJ1-2, with 7 bases aligning to TRBD1. Germline V gene lookup returns CDR1 SGHRS and CDR2 YFSETQ. The CDR3 length is 16 residues. Trimming cost V 4 bases and J 2 bases; bases outside gene matches: 11. The CDR3 DNA is TGCGCCAGCAGCCTCCGAGGACAGGAATACAACTATGGCTACACCTTC. Its translation is CASSLRGQEYNYGYTF.

As to this clonotype: An end of the junction does not agree with germline; a read error may underlie this. The V gene is TRBV24-1, the J gene TRBJ2-2; tentatively, D is TRBD2 (6 bases). Per the germline V gene, CDR1 is KGHDR and CDR2 is SFDVKD. The CDR3 extends over 14 amino acids. CDR3 sequence (DNA): TGTGCCACCAGAGAAGGGACTCTCGGCGGGGAGCTGCTTTTT. Translation: CATREGTLGGELLF.

The chain has TRBV2 and TRBJ1-1; D not resolved. This CDR3 contains 13 residues. Trimming removed 5 bases from V and 7 bases from J, with 14 bases in between. The germline V gene encodes CDR1 SNHLY and CDR2 FYNNEI. In nucleotides, the CDR3 is TGTGCCAGCAGTCCCCCAGGAAGTGGTGAAGCTTTCTTT. Residues: CASSPPGSGEAFF.

About this clonotype: The junction departs from germline at one end; a sequencing error may be responsible. The chain joins TRBV7-9 to TRBJ1-1; 7 bases are a match to TRBD1. The CDR3 is 14 amino acids. Per germline, CDR1 SEHNR and CDR2 FQNEAQ (reference sequence). In nucleotides, the CDR3 is TGTGCCAGCAGCCCCGGACAGGAGAACATTGAAGCTTTCTTT. Its protein product is CASSPGQENIEAFF.

Of note for this clonotype: Just one base apart from a much larger clone, this may be a read error. The chain uses TRBV4-1 and TRBJ1-5, with D hard to call. The J call is in doubt because the DNA end fits TRBJ2-3 better. The germline CDR1 and CDR2 sequences are MGHRA and YSYEKL. The CDR3 is 14 amino acids. CDR3 sequence reads: CASSQVTNNQPQYF. The CDR3 DNA follows: TGCGCCAGCAGCCAAGTAACAAACAATCAGCCCCAGTATTTT.

This chain links TRBV20-1 with TRBJ1-1, with D unresolved. Germline V lookup: CDR1 DFQATT, CDR2 SNEGSKA (reference sequence). The CDR3 consists of 11 residues. The CDR3 reads CSVEPSAEAFF. The CDR3 nucleotides are TGCAGCGTAGAGCCGTCCGCTGAAGCTTTCTTT.

This clonotype was seen just once. The chain has TRBV2 and TRBJ2-1; TRBD2 matches at 13 bases. V lost 4 bases and J lost 6; bases outside the gene matches: 0. The CDR3 consists of 14 residues. Germline V gives CDR1 SNHLY, CDR2 FYNNEI. CDR3 DNA sequence: TGTGCCAGCAGTGGGACTAGCGGGAGCAATGAGCAGTTCTTC. It translates to CASSGTSGSNEQFF.

The chain couples TRBV6-5 to TRBJ2-5; 7 nucleotides align to TRBD2. The J segment lost 1 base and the V segment lost 5 bases, leaving 7 bases of the junction unmatched. Per the germline V gene, CDR1 is MNHEY and CDR2 is SVGAGI. This CDR3 region has 15 residues. The CDR3 sequence is CASSVGGSRQETQYF. The CDR3 DNA is TGTGCCAGCAGTGTCGGCGGGAGTCGCCAAGAGACCCAGTACTTC.

V is TRBV4-2 and J is TRBJ2-7, with 7 bases lining up with TRBD2. Unmatched junction bases numbered 3, after V lost 1 base and J lost 3 bases. The CDR3 spans 14 residues. Germline-derived CDR1 and CDR2 are LGHNA and YNFKEQ. The CDR3 protein is CASSQVGGGYEQYF. The CDR3, as DNA: TGTGCCAGCAGCCAAGTGGGGGGGGGCTACGAGCAGTACTTC.

The chain joins TRBV3-1 to TRBJ1-1, with 7 bases identical to TRBD1. J was trimmed by 5 bases and V by 4 bases; bases with no gene match: 10. CDR3 length: 15 amino acids. Germline loops: CDR1 LGHDT, CDR2 YNNKEL (reference sequence). The CDR3 region is CASSPAGRGHTEAFF. The CDR3 region has the DNA TGTGCCAGCAGCCCCGCGGGAAGGGGGCATACTGAAGCTTTCTTT.

The rearrangement links TRBV29-1 to TRBJ2-5; no reliable D call. CDR1 is SQVTM and CDR2 is ANQGSEA in the germline V gene. The length of the CDR3 is 11 residues. Between the trimmed V and J ends, which lost 2 bases and 5 bases, there was a span of 6 bases. CDR3: CSVETRETQYF. The DNA for the CDR3 is TGCAGCGTTGAAACCCGTGAGACCCAGTACTTC.

This sequence joins TRBV5-4 and TRBJ2-1; maybe TRBD2 (7 bases). The V gene lost 8 bases and the J gene lost 4 bases, with 16 bases spanning the gap. CDR3 length: 14 amino acids. Per the germline V gene, CDR1 is SGHNT and CDR2 is YYREEE (reference sequence). The CDR3 nucleotides are TGTGCCAGGGGGGGGGGGCCGGGGTACAATGAGCAGTTCTTC. Its translation: CARGGGPGYNEQFF.

This clonotype was observed many times. The chain uses TRBV6-5 and TRBJ1-3; TRBD1 aligns across 7 bases. Germline V gives CDR1 MNHEY, CDR2 SVGAGI. CDR3 size: 17 residues. V trimming: 5 bases; J trimming: 0 bases; junction bases outside the gene matches: 10. The DNA for the CDR3 is TGTGCCAGCAGTCCCCCAGGGGGAGCCAGCTCTGGAAACACCATATATTTT. It codes for CASSPPGGASSGNTIYF.

By sample fraction, this clonotype is medium-sized (0.01 to 0.1%). V gene TRBV9 combines with J gene TRBJ2-7; 10 bases agree with TRBD1. The CDR3 runs 15 residues. The germline V gene has CDR1 SGDLS and CDR2 YYNGEE. Trimming took 0 bases from V and 5 from J; bases not matched to a gene: 5. This CDR3 is CASSVGGTGAHEQYF. CDR3 nucleotides: TGTGCCAGCAGCGTAGGAGGGACAGGGGCCCACGAGCAGTACTTC.

The rearrangement links TRBV19 to TRBJ1-5, with TRBD1 identical over 8 bases. This CDR3 is built from 14 residues. Per the germline V gene, CDR1 is LNHDA and CDR2 is SQIVND (reference sequence). V trimming: 6 bases; J trimming: 4 bases; junction bases outside the gene matches: 5. The CDR3 here is CASSRQGKNQPQHF. The CDR3 coding sequence is TGTGCCAGTAGCAGACAGGGGAAGAATCAGCCCCAGCATTTT.